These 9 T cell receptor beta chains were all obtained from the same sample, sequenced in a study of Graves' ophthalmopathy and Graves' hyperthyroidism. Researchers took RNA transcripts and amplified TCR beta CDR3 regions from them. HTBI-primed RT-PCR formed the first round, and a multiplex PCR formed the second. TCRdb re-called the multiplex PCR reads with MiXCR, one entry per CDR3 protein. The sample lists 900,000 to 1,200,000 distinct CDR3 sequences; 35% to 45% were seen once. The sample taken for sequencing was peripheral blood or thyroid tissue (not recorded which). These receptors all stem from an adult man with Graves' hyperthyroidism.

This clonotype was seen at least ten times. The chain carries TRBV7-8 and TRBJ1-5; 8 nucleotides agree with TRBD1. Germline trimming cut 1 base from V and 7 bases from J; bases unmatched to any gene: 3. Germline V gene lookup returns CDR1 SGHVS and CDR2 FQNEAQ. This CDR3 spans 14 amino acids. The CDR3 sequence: CASSLGRGHQPQHF. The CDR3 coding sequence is TGTGCCAGCAGCTTAGGCAGGGGGCACCAGCCCCAGCATTTT.

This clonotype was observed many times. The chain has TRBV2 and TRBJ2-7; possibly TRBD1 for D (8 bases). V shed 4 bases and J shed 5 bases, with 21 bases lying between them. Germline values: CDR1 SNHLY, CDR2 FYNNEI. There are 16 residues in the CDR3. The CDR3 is CASSVRGGRGLNEQYF. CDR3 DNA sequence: TGTGCCAGCAGTGTTCGCGGGGGCAGGGGGCTGAACGAGCAGTACTTC.

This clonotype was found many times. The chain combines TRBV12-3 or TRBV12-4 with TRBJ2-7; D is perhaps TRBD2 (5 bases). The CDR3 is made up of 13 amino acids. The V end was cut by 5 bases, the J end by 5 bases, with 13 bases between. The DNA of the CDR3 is TGTGCCAGCAGTACAACTAGTTCTCACGAGCAGTACTTC. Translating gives CASSTTSSHEQYF.

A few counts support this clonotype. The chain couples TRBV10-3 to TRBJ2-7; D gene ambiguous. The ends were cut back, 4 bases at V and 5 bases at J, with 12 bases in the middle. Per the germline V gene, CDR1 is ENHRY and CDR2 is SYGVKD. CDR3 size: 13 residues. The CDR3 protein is CAISVNMLNEQYF. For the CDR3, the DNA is TGTGCCATCAGTGTGAACATGCTGAACGAGCAGTACTTC.

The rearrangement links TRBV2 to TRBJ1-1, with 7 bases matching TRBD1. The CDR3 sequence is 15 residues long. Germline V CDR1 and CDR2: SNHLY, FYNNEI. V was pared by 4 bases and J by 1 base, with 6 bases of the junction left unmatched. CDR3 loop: CASSVLGGSNTEAFF. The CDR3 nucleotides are TGTGCCAGCAGTGTTTTAGGGGGCTCGAACACTGAAGCTTTCTTT.

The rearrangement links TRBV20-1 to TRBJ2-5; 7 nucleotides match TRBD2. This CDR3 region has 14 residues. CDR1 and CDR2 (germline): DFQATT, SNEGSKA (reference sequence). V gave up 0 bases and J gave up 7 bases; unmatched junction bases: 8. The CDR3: CSARDGSGMRTQYF. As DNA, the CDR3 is TGCAGTGCTAGAGATGGGAGCGGGATGAGGACCCAGTACTTC.

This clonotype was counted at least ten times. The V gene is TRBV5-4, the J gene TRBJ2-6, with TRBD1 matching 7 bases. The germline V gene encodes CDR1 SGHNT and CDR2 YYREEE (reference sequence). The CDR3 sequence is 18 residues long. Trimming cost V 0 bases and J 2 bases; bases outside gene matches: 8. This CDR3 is CASSLERRGSAGANVLTF. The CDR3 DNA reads TGTGCCAGCAGCTTGGAGCGCAGGGGGTCGGCTGGGGCCAACGTCCTGACTTTC.

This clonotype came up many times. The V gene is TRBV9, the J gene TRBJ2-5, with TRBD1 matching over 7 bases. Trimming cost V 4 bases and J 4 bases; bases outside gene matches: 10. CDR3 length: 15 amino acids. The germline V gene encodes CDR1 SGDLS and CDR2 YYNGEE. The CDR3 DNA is TGTGCCAGCAGCACCACAGGGGAAATCGGAGAGACCCAGTACTTC. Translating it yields CASSTTGEIGETQYF. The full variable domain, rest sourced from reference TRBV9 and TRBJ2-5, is DSGVTQTPKHLITATGQRVTLRCSPRSGDLSVYWYQQSLDQGLQFLIQYYNGEERAKGNILERFSAQQFPDLHSELNLSSLELGDSALYFCASSTTGEIGETQYFGPGTRLLVL.

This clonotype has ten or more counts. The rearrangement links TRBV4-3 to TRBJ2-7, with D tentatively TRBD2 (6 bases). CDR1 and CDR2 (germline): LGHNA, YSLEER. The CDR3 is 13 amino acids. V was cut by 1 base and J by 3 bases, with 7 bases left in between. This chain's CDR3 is CASSQGTNYEQYF. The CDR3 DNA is TGCGCCAGCAGCCAAGGGACTAACTACGAGCAGTACTTC.